The T cell receptor beta chain described here comes from a study of blood T cell repertoires in COVID-19. Study details: The origin of the acute and convalescent COVID-19 samples was the United States, Italy and Spain. PBMCs, B-cell-depleted T cells, or T cells provided the cDNA or gDNA that made up the material.

This clone has ten or more counts. Per the germline V gene, CDR1 is SGHRS and CDR2 is YFSETQ. The germline V and J ends were trimmed by 2 bases and 1 base, with 9 bases remaining between them. CDR3 length: 14 residues. Original data processing: Reference gene primer amplification yielded estimated nucleated cell counts. TCRdb's table, derived via immunoSEQ multiplex PCR, lists solely in-frame clones and lacks some. V, J and clone size are taken as reported in that table, and D and trimming were inferred from the DNA itself. The sample consists of 160,000 or so clones, about 85% of them appearing once. Cohort 3 donors were reported recovered after two negative PCRs, clearance, or symptom resolution.

The gene calls are TRBV5-1 and TRBJ2-5; D might be TRBD2 (6 bases). Sequencing used PBMCs or T cells enriched from blood (not recorded which). The sequence was obtained from a woman aged 45-60 years who had recovered from COVID-19. CDR3 sequence: CASSLRDFQETQYF. DNA of the CDR3: TGCGCCAGCAGCTTAAGGGACTTCCAAGAGACCCAGTACTTC.